The subject of this entry is one TCR beta chain. Its specific antigen is unknown. There are no base qualities to consult, and no much larger clone falls within one base. The library was prepared using the immunoSEQ multiplex PCR assay. For the multiplex PCR, a mixture combining 60 forward primers for TCR Vbeta segments and 13 reverse primers for TCR Jbeta segments was used. Amplification of the CDR3 region of rearranged TCR beta genes was performed with a multiplex PCR assay on genomic DNA. The amplified TCR beta libraries were sequenced on the Illumina HiSeq System as 87-base-pair reads. Under the source paper's analysis protocol: A later analysis counted about 82 million unique TCR beta chains across the 650 to 700 repertoires, and roughly 9.9 million of these chains were shared by at least two donors. Raw reads were error-corrected and collapsed into unique sequences with a nearest-neighbor algorithm that merged closely related sequences to remove PCR and sequencing errors. CDR3 sequences were aligned to IMGT reference sequences to assign V, D and J gene segments. For a sequence to be retained, at least a six-nucleotide match to both a V gene segment and a J gene segment was required. Rearrangements were classified as productive when the CDR3 lacked stop codons and remained in frame with V and J, and all other rearrangements were classified as non-productive. CDR3 was defined according to IMGT convention as the region running from the second conserved V-encoded cysteine to the conserved J-encoded phenylalanine. Sequences without an unambiguous match to a single V gene segment were excluded from the earlier analysis of almost 600 of the donors. In an earlier analysis of a few hundred of the donors, V segments were called functional above 56.7% productive rearrangements and were called segregating when the between-donor standard deviation exceeded 5%. A statistical classification framework was built to diagnose cytomegalovirus status from the catalog of TCR beta chain sequences. V and J gene assignment, in a later analysis, came from comparing TCR nucleotide sequences with IMGT/GENE-DB human TR gene sequences. A later analysis assigned CDR3 sequences and most-parsimonious VDJ recombination scenarios with the TCRdist pipeline. In a later analysis, each TCR beta chain was defined by its CDR3 amino acid sequence together with its V-gene family, and reads without a unique V-gene family were excluded. To address suspected cross-contamination and a sequencing artifact, a later analysis removed a few hundred highly shared, low-generation-probability nucleotide sequences. In a later analysis, a clonal expansion index for each public chain was calculated from normalized within-repertoire ranks of inferred template counts. A later analysis computed generation probabilities with a VDJ recombination model fitted to out-of-frame rearrangements, and checked the results against IGoR. In a later analysis, hypergeometric tests were used to score TCR-TCR, TCR-HLA and TCR-CMV co-occurrence, with a repertoire-size bias correction applied to TCR pairs. To estimate false discovery rates, a later analysis permuted the HLA or CMV assignments 20 times. In a later analysis, co-occurring TCRs were grouped using DBSCAN, and TCRdist sequence similarity was added for clustering within HLA-allele-positive subsets. For co-occurrence clustering, repertoires with fewer than 30,000 or more than 120,000 public chains were excluded, along with a handful of repertoires with anomalous nucleotide sharing. As stored in TCRdb, this immuneACCESS dataset retains in-frame rearrangements with V and J assigned. A fraction of the clones does not appear; measured against another copy, unresolved V genes explain less than half of the discrepancy, and the remainder lacks a known reason. The DNA gave D and trimming, while V, J and clone size come from that table. The table for this sample lists approximately 210,000 clones; 75% to 85% of them were counted only once. The ten biggest clones cover approximately 0.36% of the sample.

Trimming removed 11 bases from V and 6 bases from J; the gene matches leave 7 bases unexplained. Including cysteine and phenylalanine, the CDR3 has 12 amino acids. The read is trimmed to its CDR3 DNA, 36 bases read in frame from base 1. CDR1 is given as MGHDK and CDR2 as SYGVNS, both from the germline V gene. The data were taken from a study of cytomegalovirus exposure and HLA in healthy donors (dated 2017 in TCRdb). General notes on the study: An earlier analysis of approximately 640 of the donors reported 250 to 350 Gb of sequence data and 100 million to 140 million unique TCR beta sequences from about 179 million T cells. Around 330 gigabases of sequencing data and roughly 81 million unique TCR sequences made up an early release that covered around 640 HLA-typed donors. To decide whether each TCR beta V gene segment behaved as functional or pseudogenic, an earlier analysis of some 600 of the donors relied on high-throughput TCR beta sequencing. Genome-wide SNP genotypes for about three fifths of the roughly 670 donors were used in a later genetic analysis, which treated that subset as a discovery cohort. Alongside the repertoire data, information on donor age, sex, ethnicity and CMV serostatus was compiled. Along with the roughly 670-subject first cohort, a separate validation cohort of 120 different subjects was used. To predict cytomegalovirus infection status, the study brought together high-throughput TCR immunosequencing, statistical association of individual TCRs with disease status, and machine learning. All discovery cohort repertoires had been generated on a single sequencing platform. The study used immunosequencing to profile the T cell repertoires of 600 to 850 subjects and linked those repertoires to cytomegalovirus serostatus. The study was designed to test whether signatures of past pathogen exposure could be identified by cataloging public T cell receptors. HLA typing included class I and class II loci at four-digit resolution. Typing coverage differed by locus: A, B, C, DRB1 and DQB1 were typed in roughly 620-630 donors, DQA1 in about 500, DPA1 in some 610, and DPB1 in just under 480. A handful of DR-DQ haplotypes were handled as single units for association and clustering because linkage in the cohort was strong. To study patterns of TCR occurrence, a later analysis re-analyzed previously published TCR beta repertoires from 550 to 800 donors and added high-resolution HLA genotyping. Among about 360 genotyped donors of the cohort, an average of approximately 250,000 unique TCR beta nucleotide sequences were sequenced per donor, around 18% of them non-productive. The genetic ancestry cluster associated with self-reported Caucasian donors included over 80% of the 398 genotyped donors. Rather than using new phenotypic data, the later analysis identified candidate immune exposures from TCR beta sequences and from how often those sequences occurred across donors.

The cohort consisted of 666 healthy bone marrow donors. At the time of sampling, every cohort member was nominally healthy, though immune exposures that went unrecorded were likely present. The donor tested CMV seropositive and was one of the 289 seropositive cohort members. Each donor provided a peripheral blood sample, and peripheral blood mononuclear cells were used for TCR beta sequencing. The Qiagen DNeasy Blood Extraction Kit was used to extract genomic DNA from the blood cell samples. General conclusions and limits of the study: A group of highly shared sequence variants was considered likely to be a technical artifact of the sequencing pipeline. Around 16 rarely observed V segments, including chromosome 9 orphons, were excluded from the earlier analysis of several hundred of the donors because counts were too low. In both the original and validation cohorts, the classifier was reported to diagnose cytomegalovirus status with high specificity and sensitivity. In vitro tests confirmed that a few of the cytomegalovirus-associated TCR beta chains recognize cytomegalovirus antigens. According to the authors, the approach could potentially be generalized to other disease states and immunological phenotypes. The 87-base-pair reads could not distinguish some IMGT-functional V segments, including TRBV6-2 and TRBV6-3, so those segments were excluded. The study gave a list of some 150 TCR beta chains associated with cytomegalovirus. In an earlier analysis of some 550 of the donors, most TCR beta V segments were observed in productive rearrangements about 87% or about 30% of the time, broadly matching IMGT annotations. Linkage disequilibrium might explain the correlated functional status among segregating V segments, but an unknown experimental factor could not be excluded. According to a later analysis, TCR association rates differed among HLA loci, with DRB1 alleles showing the most associated TCRs and HLA-C alleles showing the fewest. In a later genetic analysis, a missense DCLRE1C variant was associated with V-gene and J-gene trimming of TCR beta chains, and the association was replicated in an independent cohort. A later analysis found that most CMV-associated TCR beta chains appeared HLA-restricted, with HLA associations seemingly driven largely by CMV exposure. A later genetic analysis reported fewer N-insertions in productive TCRs among donors in an Asian-associated ancestry cluster than the roughly 620-donor mean. A further reported finding was that TCR beta sequences accurately predicted the HLA-A and HLA-B alleles for most subjects in the first cohort. CMV serostatus was the only immune exposure information available for the cohort. Only TCR beta chains were sequenced in this cohort, and the absence of alpha or paired-chain data limited detectable features. According to a later analysis, parvovirus B19, influenza, CMV and Epstein-Barr virus appeared linked to several top co-occurrence clusters. Sequencing depth was assumed to be roughly uniform across donors in the presence/absence analyses, though that assumption may not hold. A later analysis associated about 17,000 TCR beta sequences with specific HLA alleles at a false discovery rate of 0.05. When HLA alleles, especially DR and DQ, strongly co-occurred, attributing TCR associations to individual alleles was difficult. Most TCR sequences were observed very rarely across donors, whereas some public TCRs were present in many individuals. HLA typing was unavailable for some donors at each locus, so association tests used only the typed subset. In a later analysis, HLA-associated TCR beta chains showed more clonal expansion and lower generation probabilities than non-associated chains that were equally common.

The sequence links TRBV25-1 to TRBJ1-5, with 7 middle bases fitting TRBD1. The sequenced material came from PBMCs. The TCR was taken from a male donor in good health and CMV-seropositive. The nucleotide sequence reads TGTGCCGCGGACAGGCTCGGTCAGCCCCAGCATTTT. This is translated as CAADRLGQPQHF.